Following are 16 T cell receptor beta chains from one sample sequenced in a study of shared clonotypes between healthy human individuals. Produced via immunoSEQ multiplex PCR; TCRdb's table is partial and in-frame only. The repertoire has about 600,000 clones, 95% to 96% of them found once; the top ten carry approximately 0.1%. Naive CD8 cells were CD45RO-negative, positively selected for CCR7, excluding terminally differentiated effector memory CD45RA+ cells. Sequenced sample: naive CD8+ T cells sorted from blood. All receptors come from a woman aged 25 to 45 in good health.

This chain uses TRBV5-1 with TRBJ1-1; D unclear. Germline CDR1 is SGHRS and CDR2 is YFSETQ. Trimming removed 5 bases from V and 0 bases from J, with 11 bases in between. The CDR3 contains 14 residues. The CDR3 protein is CASRVRRMNTEAFF. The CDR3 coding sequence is TGCGCCAGCAGGGTTAGGAGGATGAACACTGAAGCTTTCTTT.

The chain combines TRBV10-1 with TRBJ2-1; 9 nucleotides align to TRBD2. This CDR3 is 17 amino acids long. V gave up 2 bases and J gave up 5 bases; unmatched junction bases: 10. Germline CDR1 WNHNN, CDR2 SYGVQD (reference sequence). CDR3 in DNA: TGCGCCAGCAGTGAGGTTTCTGGTCTAGCGGGGAACAATGAGCAGTTCTTC. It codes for CASSEVSGLAGNNEQFF.

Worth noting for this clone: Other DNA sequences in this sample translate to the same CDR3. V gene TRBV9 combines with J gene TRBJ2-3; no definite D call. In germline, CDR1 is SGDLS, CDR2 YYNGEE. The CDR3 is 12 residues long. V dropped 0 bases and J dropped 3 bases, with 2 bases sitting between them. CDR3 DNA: TGTGCCAGCAGCGTAGGGACAGATACGCAGTATTTT. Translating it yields CASSVGTDTQYF.

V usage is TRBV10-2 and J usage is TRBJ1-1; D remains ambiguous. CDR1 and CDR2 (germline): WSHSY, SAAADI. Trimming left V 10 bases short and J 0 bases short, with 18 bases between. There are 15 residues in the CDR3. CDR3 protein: CATDDSLTLNTEAFF. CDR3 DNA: TGCGCCACCGACGACTCCTTAACCTTGAACACTGAAGCTTTCTTT.

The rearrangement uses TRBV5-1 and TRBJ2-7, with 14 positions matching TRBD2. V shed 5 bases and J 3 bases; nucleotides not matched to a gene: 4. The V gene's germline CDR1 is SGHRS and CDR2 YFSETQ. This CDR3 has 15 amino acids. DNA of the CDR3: TGCGCCAGCAGGAGTGGACTAGCGGGAGGCTACGAGCAGTACTTC. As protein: CASRSGLAGGYEQYF.

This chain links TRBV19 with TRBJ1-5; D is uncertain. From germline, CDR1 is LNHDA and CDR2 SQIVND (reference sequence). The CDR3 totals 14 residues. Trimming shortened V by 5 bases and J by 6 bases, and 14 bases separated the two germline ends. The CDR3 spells CASSPGSPAQPQHF. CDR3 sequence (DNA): TGTGCCAGTAGTCCGGGGAGCCCGGCTCAGCCCCAGCATTTT.

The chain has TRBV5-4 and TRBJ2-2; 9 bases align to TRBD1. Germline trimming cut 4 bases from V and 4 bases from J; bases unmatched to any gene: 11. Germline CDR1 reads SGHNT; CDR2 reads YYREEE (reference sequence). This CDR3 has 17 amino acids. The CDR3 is CASSRISDRGGTGELFF. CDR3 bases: TGTGCCAGCAGCCGAATTTCGGACAGGGGTGGCACCGGGGAGCTGTTTTTT.

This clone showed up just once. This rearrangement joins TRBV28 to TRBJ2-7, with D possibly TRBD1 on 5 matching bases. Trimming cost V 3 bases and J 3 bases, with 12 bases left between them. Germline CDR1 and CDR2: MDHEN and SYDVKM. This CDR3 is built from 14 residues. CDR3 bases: TGTGCCAGCAGTTTTGGGGCAGGGAACTACGAGCAGTACTTC. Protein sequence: CASSFGAGNYEQYF.

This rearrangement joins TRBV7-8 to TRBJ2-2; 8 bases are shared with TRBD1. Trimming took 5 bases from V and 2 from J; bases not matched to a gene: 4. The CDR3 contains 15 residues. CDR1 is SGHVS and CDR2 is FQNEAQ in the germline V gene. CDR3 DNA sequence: TGTGCCAGCAGCGCAGGGGGCGCCAACACCGGGGAGCTGTTTTTT. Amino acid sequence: CASSAGGANTGELFF.

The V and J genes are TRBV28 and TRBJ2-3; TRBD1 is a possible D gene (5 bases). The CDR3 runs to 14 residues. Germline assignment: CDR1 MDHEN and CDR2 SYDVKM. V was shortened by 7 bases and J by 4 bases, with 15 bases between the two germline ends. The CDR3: CASNGAAVADTQYF. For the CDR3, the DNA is TGTGCCAGCAATGGGGCGGCCGTGGCAGATACGCAGTATTTT. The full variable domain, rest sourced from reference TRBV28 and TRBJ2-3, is DVKVTQSSRYLVKRTGEKVFLECVQDMDHENMFWYRQDPGLGLRLIYFSYDVKMKEKGDIPEGYSVSREKKERFSLILESASTNQTSMYLCASNGAAVADTQYFGPGTRLTVL.

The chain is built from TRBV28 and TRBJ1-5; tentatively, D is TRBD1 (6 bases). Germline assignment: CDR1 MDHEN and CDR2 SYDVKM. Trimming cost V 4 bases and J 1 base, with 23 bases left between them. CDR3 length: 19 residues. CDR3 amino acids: CASSSTLLPQGQSNQPQHF. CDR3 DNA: TGTGCCAGCAGTTCCACACTCCTACCCCAGGGGCAAAGCAATCAGCCCCAGCATTTT.

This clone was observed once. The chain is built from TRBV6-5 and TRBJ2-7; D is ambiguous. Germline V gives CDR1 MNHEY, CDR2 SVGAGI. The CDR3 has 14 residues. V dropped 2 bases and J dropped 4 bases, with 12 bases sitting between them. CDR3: CASSYALDQYEQYF. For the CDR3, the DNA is TGTGCCAGCAGTTACGCCCTGGACCAGTACGAGCAGTACTTC.

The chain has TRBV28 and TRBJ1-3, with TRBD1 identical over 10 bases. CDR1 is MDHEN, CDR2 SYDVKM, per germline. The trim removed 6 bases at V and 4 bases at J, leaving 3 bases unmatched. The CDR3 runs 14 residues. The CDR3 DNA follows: TGTGCCAGCAGGTGGACAGGGGGAGGAAACACCATATATTTT. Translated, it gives CASRWTGGGNTIYF.

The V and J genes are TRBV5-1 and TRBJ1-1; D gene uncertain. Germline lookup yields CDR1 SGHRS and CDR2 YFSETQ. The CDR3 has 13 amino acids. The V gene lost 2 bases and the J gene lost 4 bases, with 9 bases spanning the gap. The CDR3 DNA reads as TGCGCCAGCAGCTTAAGTGAGCCCACTGAAGCTTTCTTT. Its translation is CASSLSEPTEAFF.

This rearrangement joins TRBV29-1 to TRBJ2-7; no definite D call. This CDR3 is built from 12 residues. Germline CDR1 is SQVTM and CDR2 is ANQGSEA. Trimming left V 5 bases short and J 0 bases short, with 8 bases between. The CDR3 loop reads CSVSDSSYEQYF. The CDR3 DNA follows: TGCAGCGTTAGCGATTCCTCCTACGAGCAGTACTTC.

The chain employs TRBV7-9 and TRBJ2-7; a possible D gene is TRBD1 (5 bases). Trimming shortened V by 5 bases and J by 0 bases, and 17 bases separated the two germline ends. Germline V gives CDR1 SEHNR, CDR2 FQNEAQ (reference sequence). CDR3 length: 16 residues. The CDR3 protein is CASSPESQVNSYEQYF. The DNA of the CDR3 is TGTGCCAGCAGCCCCGAATCACAGGTCAACTCCTACGAGCAGTACTTC.